A selection of T cell receptor beta chains follows, all from one sample in a study of siplizumab effects on memory and regulatory T cells. Sequenced by immunoSEQ multiplex PCR; TCRdb stores in-frame clones only, minus some. The sample records some 65,000 clones, 80% to 90% being singletons. Sequences were obtained from Tregs sorted from blood. The receptors originated from a human donor in good health. The CDR3 runs from the conserved cysteine through the conserved F or W.

j_gene: TRBJ2-2; len: 16; v_gene: TRBV4-2; CDR3aa: CASSQAKRGSTGELFF
j_gene: TRBJ2-7; len: 14; v_gene: TRBV6-5; CDR3aa: CASSYLDARYEQYF
j_gene: TRBJ2-1; len: 17; v_gene: TRBV7-8; CDR3aa: CASSLGLSGGSYNEQFF
j_gene: TRBJ1-2; len: 15; v_gene: TRBV10-3; CDR3aa: CAISESPSRGYGYTF
j_gene: TRBJ2-1; len: 14; v_gene: TRBV27; CDR3aa: CASGTSGRYNEQFF
j_gene: TRBJ2-7; len: 15; v_gene: TRBV28; CDR3aa: CASSAYRGRGYEQYF
j_gene: TRBJ2-3; len: 14; v_gene: TRBV6-5; CDR3aa: CASRAKRITDTQYF
j_gene: TRBJ2-1; len: 16; v_gene: TRBV5-1; CDR3aa: CASSPGGRSSYNEQFF
j_gene: TRBJ2-7; len: 10; v_gene: TRBV20-1; CDR3aa: CSAKGYEQYF
j_gene: TRBJ1-1; len: 14; v_gene: TRBV5-4; CDR3aa: CASRPQSKDTEAFF
j_gene: TRBJ2-3; len: 15; v_gene: TRBV9; CDR3aa: CASSGSGRYGDTQYF
j_gene: TRBJ1-1; len: 12; v_gene: TRBV11-2; CDR3aa: CASSLEQGWAFF
j_gene: TRBJ1-5; len: 16; v_gene: TRBV13; CDR3aa: CASSKTGGVGNQPQHF
j_gene: TRBJ1-3; len: 13; v_gene: TRBV6-1; CDR3aa: CASRDSAGNTIYF
j_gene: TRBJ2-7; len: 15; v_gene: TRBV5-5; CDR3aa: CASSETGLAGVEQYF
j_gene: TRBJ1-2; len: 11; v_gene: TRBV19; CDR3aa: CATERDYGYTF
j_gene: TRBJ2-6; len: 16; v_gene: TRBV7-8; CDR3aa: CASSPQSGSGANVLTF
j_gene: TRBJ2-6; len: 19; v_gene: TRBV4-2; CDR3aa: CASSQAGASGALRANVLTF
j_gene: TRBJ2-2; len: 15; v_gene: TRBV19; CDR3aa: CASSRAGTGTGELFF
j_gene: TRBJ2-6; len: 17; v_gene: TRBV7-3; CDR3aa: CASSSRRPEEGANVLTF
j_gene: TRBJ1-2; len: 16; v_gene: TRBV9; CDR3aa: CASSAWDRFDNYGYTF
j_gene: TRBJ1-2; len: 13; v_gene: TRBV30; CDR3aa: CAWSVPETYGYTF
j_gene: TRBJ1-2; len: 12; v_gene: TRBV5-4; CDR3aa: CASSSANRDYTF
j_gene: TRBJ2-1; len: 19; v_gene: TRBV7-9; CDR3aa: CASSTPGLAGSSSYNEQFF
j_gene: TRBJ1-1; len: 15; v_gene: TRBV7-8; CDR3aa: CASSLVRGVGTEAFF
j_gene: TRBJ2-7; len: 16; v_gene: TRBV15; CDR3aa: CATSRLVGQGTYEQYF
j_gene: TRBJ1-5; len: 14; v_gene: TRBV19; CDR3aa: CASSIQGGNQPQHF
j_gene: TRBJ2-6; len: 15; v_gene: TRBV10-2; CDR3aa: CASSDIIARANVLTF
j_gene: TRBJ2-7; len: 14; v_gene: TRBV9; CDR3aa: CASGPGTFSYEQYF
j_gene: TRBJ2-2; len: 15; v_gene: TRBV28; CDR3aa: CASADPIENHRELFF
j_gene: TRBJ2-1; len: 12; v_gene: TRBV6-1; CDR3aa: CASSEALSWQFF
j_gene: TRBJ1-2; len: 15; v_gene: TRBV18; CDR3aa: CASSTGGRRNYGYTF